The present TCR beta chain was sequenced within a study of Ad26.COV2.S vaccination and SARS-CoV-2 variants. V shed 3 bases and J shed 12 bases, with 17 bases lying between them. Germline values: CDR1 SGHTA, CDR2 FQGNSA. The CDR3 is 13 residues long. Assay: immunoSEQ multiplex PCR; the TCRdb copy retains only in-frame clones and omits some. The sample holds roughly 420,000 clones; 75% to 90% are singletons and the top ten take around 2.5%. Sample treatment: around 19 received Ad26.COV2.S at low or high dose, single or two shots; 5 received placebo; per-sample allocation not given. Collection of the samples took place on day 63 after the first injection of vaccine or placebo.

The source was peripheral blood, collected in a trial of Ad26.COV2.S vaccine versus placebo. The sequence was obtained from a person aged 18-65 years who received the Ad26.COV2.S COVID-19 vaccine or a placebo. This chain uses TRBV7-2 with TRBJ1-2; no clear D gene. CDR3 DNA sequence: TGTGCCAGCAGCTTCGGTGGCTCAATCGTCCACACCTTC. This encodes CASSFGGSIVHTF.